The 20 T cell receptor beta chains given below trace back to one sample, sequenced in a study of control samples from healthy donors and cancer patients. The protocol was immunoSEQ multiplex PCR, while the TCRdb copy is restricted to in-frame clones and leaves out a portion. The table includes 100,000 to 150,000 clones, 75% to 95% detected once. Sequencing input: blood. These receptors came from a man between 35 and 55 years old in good health.

The V and J genes are TRBV18 and TRBJ1-1, with 10 bases that match TRBD1. Germline trimming cut 6 bases from V and 3 bases from J; bases unmatched to any gene: 7. Germline lookup yields CDR1 KGHSH and CDR2 LQKENI. This CDR3 comprises 15 residues. CDR3 in amino acids: CASSPRQGADTEAFF. CDR3 coding DNA: TGTGCCAGCTCTCCTAGACAGGGGGCGGACACTGAAGCTTTCTTT.

This clone was seen once. The chain carries TRBV30 and TRBJ2-5, with D perhaps TRBD1 or TRBD2 (5 bases each). This CDR3 has 12 amino acids. Trimming pared 0 bases from V and 8 bases from J, leaving 10 bases between. From germline, CDR1 is GTSNPN and CDR2 SVGIG (reference sequence). The CDR3 here is CAWSVQEATQYF. The CDR3, as DNA: TGTGCCTGGAGTGTACAGGAGGCCACCCAGTACTTC.

With respect to this clone: Germline and junction disagree at one end, which may indicate a read error. Other DNA sequences in this specimen translate into the identical CDR3. This rearrangement joins TRBV7-7 to TRBJ2-2; 10 bases agree with TRBD2. Germline V CDR1 and CDR2: SSHAT, FNYEAQ (reference sequence). This CDR3 has 16 residues. In nucleotides, the CDR3 is TGTGCTAGCAGCAGCGGGGGGGCTCAGGACACCGGGGAGCTGTTTTTT. This encodes CASSSGGAQDTGELFF. Looking up the rest from reference TRBV7-7 and TRBJ2-2 gives the full variable domain: GAGVSQSPRYKVTKRGQDVTLRCDPISSHATLYWYQQALGQGPEFLTYFNYEAQPDKSGLPSDRFSAERPEGSISTLTIQRTEQRDSAMYRCASSSGGAQDTGELFFGEGSRLTVL.

This clone was seen once. This chain connects TRBV6-5 to TRBJ1-2; no firm D call. Trimming cost V 4 bases and J 4 bases, with 4 bases left between them. This CDR3 is built from 11 residues. CDR1 MNHEY and CDR2 SVGAGI come from the germline V gene. Here the CDR3 DNA reads TGTGCCAGCAGTTCCGGCTATGGCTACACCTTC. Its protein product is CASSSGYGYTF.

This clone was counted a single time. The rearrangement uses TRBV5-1 and TRBJ2-7, with D possibly TRBD2 on 6 matching bases. Trimming left V 4 bases short and J 0 bases short, with 17 bases between. The CDR3 length is 16 residues. CDR1 is SGHRS, CDR2 YFSETQ, per germline. DNA of the CDR3: TGCGCCAGCAGCCCCCGGGGGAGAGTCCCCTCCTACGAGCAGTACTTC. Its protein is CASSPRGRVPSYEQYF. The variable domain in full, with the rest retrieved from reference TRBV5-1 and TRBJ2-7, is KAGVTQTPRYLIKTRGQQVTLSCSPISGHRSVSWYQQTPGQGLQFLFEYFSETQRNKGNFPGRFSGRQFSNSRSEMNVSTLELGDSALYLCASSPRGRVPSYEQYFGPGTRLTVT.

This chain connects TRBV6-5 to TRBJ2-5, with D perhaps matching TRBD1 (6 bases). Trimming took 5 bases from V and 0 from J, leaving 13 bases between them. The CDR3 consists of 15 residues. Germline CDR1 reads MNHEY; CDR2 reads SVGAGI. CDR3 protein: CASSSRDTHQETQYF. The CDR3 DNA is TGTGCCAGCAGTAGCCGGGACACTCACCAAGAGACCCAGTACTTC.

The chain links TRBV6-5 to TRBJ1-4; TRBD1 is a possible D gene (5 bases). The germline V gene has CDR1 MNHEY and CDR2 SVGAGI. This CDR3 is built from 15 residues. Trimming shortened V by 5 bases and J by 5 bases, and 15 bases separated the two germline ends. The CDR3, as DNA: TGTGCCAGCAGTCTCGGGGGGATTAGAAATGAAAAACTGTTTTTT. Translating it yields CASSLGGIRNEKLFF.

The V and J genes are TRBV5-1 and TRBJ2-5, with D possibly being TRBD1 or TRBD2 (5 bases each). Germline values: CDR1 SGHRS, CDR2 YFSETQ. V was trimmed by 0 bases and J by 3 bases, leaving 9 bases between them. This CDR3 is 14 amino acids long. In DNA form, the CDR3 reads TGCGCCAGCAGCTTGGAGGGACGAGAAGAGACCCAGTACTTC. It codes for CASSLEGREETQYF.

The V gene is TRBV7-8, the J gene TRBJ2-7; 9 bases map to TRBD1. Losses at the gene ends were 3 bases for V and 6 bases for J; bases not matched to a gene: 9. Germline V gene sequence: CDR1 SGHVS, CDR2 FQNEAQ. The CDR3 contains 15 residues. In nucleotides, the CDR3 is TGTGCCAGCAGCTTGATTGGGACAGGGTGGGGCGAGCAGTACTTC. Translated, it gives CASSLIGTGWGEQYF.

This chain uses TRBV19 with TRBJ1-3; D is undetermined. This CDR3 comprises 12 residues. The V and J ends lost 3 bases and 4 bases respectively, with 4 bases between them. In germline, CDR1 is LNHDA, CDR2 SQIVND (reference sequence). CDR3 coding DNA: TGTGCCAGTAGTATTAAGGGAAACACCATATATTTT. Encoded protein: CASSIKGNTIYF.

The V gene is TRBV10-2, the J gene TRBJ2-7; D might be TRBD1 (6 bases). The CDR3 loop spans 15 amino acids. V was trimmed by 6 bases and J by 0 bases, leaving 15 bases between them. Germline V CDR1 and CDR2: WSHSY, SAAADI. CDR3 amino acids: CASSVRQESSYEQYF. The DNA of the CDR3 is TGCGCCAGCAGCGTGCGACAGGAGAGCTCCTACGAGCAGTACTTC.

The rearrangement uses TRBV6-5 and TRBJ2-6; D might be TRBD1 or TRBD2, each matching 5 bases. In germline, CDR1 is MNHEY, CDR2 SVGAGI. The CDR3 is 15 amino acids. V shed 10 bases and J shed 1 base, with 14 bases lying between them. DNA of the CDR3: TGTGCCATCGGGACGGATCTTTCTGGGGCCAACGTCCTGACTTTC. This translates into CAIGTDLSGANVLTF.

The rearrangement uses TRBV9 and TRBJ1-4; D remains unclear. The V end lost 0 bases, the J end lost 1 base, and 4 bases lay between the germline ends. Germline V CDR1 and CDR2: SGDLS, YYNGEE. The CDR3 spans 14 residues. CDR3 region: CASSVGLTNEKLFF. Written as DNA, the CDR3 is TGTGCCAGCAGCGTAGGGTTAACTAATGAAAAACTGTTTTTT.

This clone occurred once. The chain employs TRBV9 and TRBJ1-6; no clear D. The CDR3 is made up of 15 amino acids. The V gene's germline CDR1 is SGDLS and CDR2 YYNGEE. The germline V and J ends were trimmed by 0 bases and 1 base, with 5 bases remaining between them. CDR3: CASSVGGSYNSPLHF. For the CDR3, the DNA is TGTGCCAGCAGCGTAGGAGGGTCCTATAATTCACCCCTCCACTTT.

The V and J genes are TRBV5-1 and TRBJ2-7; possibly TRBD1 for D (5 bases). V was pared by 4 bases and J by 2 bases, with 13 bases between. The CDR3 consists of 14 residues. Germline V gene lookup returns CDR1 SGHRS and CDR2 YFSETQ. CDR3 residues: CASSERDRPYEQYF. The CDR3 coding sequence is TGCGCCAGCAGCGAACGAGACAGACCCTACGAGCAGTACTTC.

Written as DNA, the CDR3 is TGTGCCAGCAGCTTGGCACCGGGGGGAGATACGCAGTATTTT. It yields the protein CASSLAPGGDTQYF. V is TRBV5-8 and J is TRBJ2-3; TRBD2 matches 7 bases. The J segment lost 5 bases and the V segment lost 0 bases, leaving 3 bases of the junction unmatched. Germline V gives CDR1 SGHTS, CDR2 YDEGEE. The CDR3 length is 14 residues.

This sequence joins TRBV7-8 and TRBJ1-2, with D hard to call. Germline V gene sequence: CDR1 SGHVS, CDR2 FQNEAQ. V dropped 5 bases and J dropped 7 bases, with 11 bases sitting between them. There are 12 residues in the CDR3. The CDR3 region is CASSPTRGGYTF. DNA of the CDR3: TGTGCCAGCAGCCCCACCAGAGGTGGCTACACCTTC.

This clone has a single count. The chain recombines TRBV19 with TRBJ1-4; TRBD1 matches 7 bases. CDR3 length equals 14 residues. V shed 5 bases and J 6 bases; nucleotides not matched to a gene: 6. Germline assignment: CDR1 LNHDA and CDR2 SQIVND (reference sequence). The DNA for the CDR3 is TGTGCCAGTAGTTTAGGGACAGCAGATGAAAAACTGTTTTTT. Translated: CASSLGTADEKLFF. Complete variable domain (other parts from reference TRBV19 and TRBJ1-4): DGGITQSPKYLFRKEGQNVTLSCEQNLNHDAMYWYRQDPGQGLRLIYYSQIVNDFQKGDIAEGYSVSREKKESFPLTVTSAQKNPTAFYLCASSLGTADEKLFFGSGTQLSVL.

J is TRBJ2-7 and V is TRBV5-4; 9 positions match TRBD1. This CDR3 contains 16 residues. Germline V gene data show CDR1 as SGHNT and CDR2 as YYREEE (reference sequence). The V and J ends lost 3 bases and 6 bases, in that order; junction bases with no gene match: 13. The CDR3 region has the DNA TGTGCCAGCAGCTCCGGAGGTTGGGACAGGGCGAGCGAGCAGTACTTC. Protein sequence: CASSSGGWDRASEQYF.

V gene TRBV5-5 combines with J gene TRBJ2-1; 8 nucleotides match TRBD1. CDR3 length equals 16 residues. The V and J ends lost 6 bases and 9 bases, in that order; junction bases with no gene match: 17. Germline V gene data show CDR1 as SGHKS and CDR2 as YYEKEE (reference sequence). In nucleotides, the CDR3 is TGTGCCAGCACCGACTTTATACCGGGACAGGACGGTGAGCAGTTCTTC. Its protein is CASTDFIPGQDGEQFF.